This section outlines one T cell receptor (beta chain) sequence together with its context. Its antigen is not known. The entry originates in a study of T-cell reconstitution after alpha-beta-depleted transplantation in children. General observations from the study: Certain patients had high TCRbeta diversity at day 60, and it came from recipient T cells and thymic progenitors that survived. The origin of alpha-beta T cells about two months after transplant was reportedly several hundred expanded graft clones.

The CDR3 contains 19 residues. Trimming shortened V by 1 base and J by 2 bases, and 26 bases separated the two germline ends. Germline lookup yields CDR1 DFQATT and CDR2 SNEGSKA (reference sequence). The library targeted TCRbeta and was prepared with unique molecular identifiers. One entry per CDR3 protein results from TCRdb running MiXCR on the PCR reads. The sample has 750,000 to 950,000 distinct CDR3 sequences, about 16% seen once. Sample: PBMCs, mostly from graft donor cells, taken 360 days after TCRalphabeta/CD19-depleted stem cell transplant. The sequence was obtained from a male patient between 5 and 17 years old who had a stem cell transplant for acute lymphoblastic leukemia, so the T cells may come from the graft donor. The V gene is TRBV20-1, the J gene TRBJ2-5; the D gene could be TRBD1 or TRBD2 (5 bases each). CDR3 sequence: CSARGLRGNRRAHQETQYF. DNA of the CDR3: TGCAGTGCTAGAGGCCTTAGGGGAAACAGGCGGGCCCATCAAGAGACCCAGTACTTC.